The present entry profiles one T cell receptor (beta chain) with its context. Generated by immunoSEQ multiplex PCR, the TCRdb table keeps only in-frame clones and is missing some. Among about 1.9 million clones, 80% to 95% were seen once, and the ten largest hold approximately 1.6%. Only CD45RO-negative cells positively selected for CCR7 counted as naive CD8 cells, so terminally differentiated effector memory CD45RA+ cells were excluded. The data originate from a study of shared clonotypes between healthy human individuals. Sequencing was carried out using naive CD8+ T cells from PBMCs. The source of this sequence is a man between 18 and 29 years old in good health. Some clones in this sample may be carry-over from other donors' samples.

This CDR3 is CASSEMGRRETQYF. Written as DNA, the CDR3 is TGTGCCAGCAGTGAGATGGGGCGTAGGGAGACCCAGTACTTC. The rearrangement uses TRBV25-1 and TRBJ2-5, with a tentative D call TRBD1 (5 bases). The germline V gene encodes CDR1 MGHDK and CDR2 SYGVNS. V was clipped by 3 bases and J by 5 bases, with 13 bases between them. The CDR3 is made up of 14 amino acids.